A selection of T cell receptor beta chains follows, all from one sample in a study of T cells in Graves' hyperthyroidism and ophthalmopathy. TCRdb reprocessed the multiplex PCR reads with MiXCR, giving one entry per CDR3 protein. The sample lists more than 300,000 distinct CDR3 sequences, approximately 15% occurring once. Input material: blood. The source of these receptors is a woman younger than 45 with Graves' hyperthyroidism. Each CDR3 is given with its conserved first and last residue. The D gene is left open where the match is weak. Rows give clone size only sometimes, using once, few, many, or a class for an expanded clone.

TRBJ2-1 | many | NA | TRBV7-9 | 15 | CASSLKDYVWDEQFF | TGTGCCAGCAGCTTAAAGGACTACGTCTGGGATGAGCAGTTCTTC
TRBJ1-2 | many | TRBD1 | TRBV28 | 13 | CASSNSGGWGYTF | TGTGCCAGCAGCAATTCAGGGGGCTGGGGCTACACCTTC
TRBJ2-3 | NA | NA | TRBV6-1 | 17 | CASSPLVGGTSTDTQYF | TGTGCCAGCAGCCCCCTTGTGGGCGGGACTAGCACAGATACGCAGTATTTT
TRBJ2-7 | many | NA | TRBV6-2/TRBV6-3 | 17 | CASSPTHSAARPYEQYF | TGTGCCAGCAGTCCTACTCACTCGGCGGCCCGACCCTACGAGCAGTACTTC
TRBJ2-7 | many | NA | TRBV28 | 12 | CASREGPYEQYF | TGTGCCAGCAGGGAGGGCCCCTACGAGCAGTACTTC
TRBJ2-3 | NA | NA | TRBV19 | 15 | CASSIYPREIDTQYF | TGTGCCAGTAGTATTTATCCCCGGGAGATAGATACGCAGTATTTT
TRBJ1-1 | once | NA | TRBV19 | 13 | CASADINQAEAFF | TGTGCCAGTGCTGATATAAATCAGGCTGAAGCTTTCTTT
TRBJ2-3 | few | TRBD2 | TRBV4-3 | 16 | CASSQSLAGERDTQYF | TGCGCCAGCAGCCAATCACTAGCGGGAGAGCGAGATACGCAGTATTTT
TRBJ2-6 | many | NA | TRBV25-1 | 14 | CASSPPGVGNVLTF | TGTGCCAGCAGTCCCCCGGGGGTTGGCAACGTCCTGACTTTC
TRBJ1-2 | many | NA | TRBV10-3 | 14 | CAISEPSGSYGYTF | TGTGCCATCAGTGAGCCCTCCGGCAGCTATGGCTACACCTTC
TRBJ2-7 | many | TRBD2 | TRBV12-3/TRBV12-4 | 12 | CASSTSAYEQYF | TGTGCCAGCAGCACTAGCGCCTACGAGCAGTACTTC
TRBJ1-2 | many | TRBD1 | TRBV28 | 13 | CASRPRDSYGYTF | TGTGCCAGCAGGCCCCGGGACAGCTATGGCTACACCTTC
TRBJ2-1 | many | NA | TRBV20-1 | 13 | CSASREYHNEQFF | TGCAGTGCTAGTCGGGAGTACCACAATGAGCAGTTCTTC
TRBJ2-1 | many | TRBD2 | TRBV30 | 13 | CAEIAGGYNEQFF | TGTGCTGAAATAGCGGGAGGCTACAATGAGCAGTTCTTC
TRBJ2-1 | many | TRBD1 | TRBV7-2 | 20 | CASSLRAGQGASYSYNEQFF | TGTGCCAGCAGCCTCCGAGCGGGACAGGGGGCGTCTTACTCCTACAATGAGCAGTTCTTC
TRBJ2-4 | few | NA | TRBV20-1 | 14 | CSALQGTPQNIQYF | TGCAGTGCTCTCCAGGGAACTCCCCAAAACATTCAGTACTTC
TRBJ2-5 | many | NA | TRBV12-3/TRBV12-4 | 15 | CASSRLARGQETQYF | TGTGCCAGCAGCAGGCTAGCGCGTGGCCAAGAGACCCAGTACTTC
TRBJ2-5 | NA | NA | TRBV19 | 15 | CASSSRWAGEETQYF | TGTGCCAGTAGTTCCCGGTGGGCAGGGGAAGAGACCCAGTACTTC
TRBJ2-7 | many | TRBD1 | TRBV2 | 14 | CASTRDRGVHEQYF | TGTGCCAGCACCCGGGACAGGGGTGTCCACGAGCAGTACTTC
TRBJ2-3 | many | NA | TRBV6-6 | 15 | CASSYTGSGTDTQYF | TGTGCCAGCAGTTACACGGGCTCGGGAACAGATACGCAGTATTTT
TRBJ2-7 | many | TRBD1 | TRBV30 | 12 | CAWDRGGYEQYF | TGTGCCTGGGACAGGGGAGGCTACGAGCAGTACTTC
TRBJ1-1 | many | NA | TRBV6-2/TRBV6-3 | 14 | CASSSTDSNTEAFF | TGTGCCAGCAGTTCCACGGACAGCAACACTGAAGCTTTCTTT
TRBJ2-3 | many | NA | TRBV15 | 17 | CATSRDTGRVSTDTQYF | TGTGCCACCAGCAGAGATACCGGGCGGGTATCCACAGATACGCAGTATTTT
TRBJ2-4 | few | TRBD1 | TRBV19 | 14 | CASSMGDRGDIQYF | TGTGCCAGTAGTATGGGGGACAGGGGGGACATTCAGTACTTC
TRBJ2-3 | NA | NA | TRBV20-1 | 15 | CSARGLTEGTDTQYF | TGCAGTGCCCGAGGACTAACAGAGGGCACAGATACGCAGTATTTT
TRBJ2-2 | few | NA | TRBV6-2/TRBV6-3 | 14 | CASERGSSTEELFF | TGTGCCAGCGAAAGGGGTTCGAGCACCGAGGAGCTGTTTTTT
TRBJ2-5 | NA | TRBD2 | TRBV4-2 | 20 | CASSPERVTSGRPNGKTQYF | TGTGCCAGCAGCCCCGAGAGGGTTACTAGCGGGAGGCCCAACGGGAAGACCCAGTACTTC